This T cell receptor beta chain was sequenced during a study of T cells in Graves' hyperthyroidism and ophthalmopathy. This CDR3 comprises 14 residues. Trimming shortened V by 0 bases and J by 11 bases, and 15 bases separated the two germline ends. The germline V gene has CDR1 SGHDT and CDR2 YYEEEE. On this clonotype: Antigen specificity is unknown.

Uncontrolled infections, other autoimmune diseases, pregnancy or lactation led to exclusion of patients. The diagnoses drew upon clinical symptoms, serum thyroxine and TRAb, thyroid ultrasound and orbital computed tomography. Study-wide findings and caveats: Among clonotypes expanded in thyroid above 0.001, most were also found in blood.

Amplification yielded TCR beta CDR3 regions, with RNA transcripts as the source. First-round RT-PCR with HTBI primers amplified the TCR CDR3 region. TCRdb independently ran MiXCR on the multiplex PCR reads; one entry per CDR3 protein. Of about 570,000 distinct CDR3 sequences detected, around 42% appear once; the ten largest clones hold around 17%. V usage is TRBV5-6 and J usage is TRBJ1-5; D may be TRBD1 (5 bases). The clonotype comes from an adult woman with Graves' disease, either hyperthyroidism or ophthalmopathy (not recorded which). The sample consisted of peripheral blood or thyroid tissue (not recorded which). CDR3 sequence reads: CASSLAAREETQHF. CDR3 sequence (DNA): TGTGCCAGCAGCTTGGCCGCCAGGGAGGAGACCCAGCATTTT.